This T cell receptor beta chain came from a study of CD8 T cells in Susac syndrome. The CDR3 has 15 residues. V was clipped by 5 bases and J by 0 bases; unmatched bases: 5. Germline lookup yields CDR1 SEHNR and CDR2 FQNEAQ (reference sequence). When the RNA was reverse transcribed, random hexamers were used with an input of roughly 0.45 to 1 ug. immunoSEQ multiplex PCR amplified TCR beta CDR3 across 54 Vbeta, 13 Jbeta. TCRdb recomputed calls from the immunoSEQ multiplex PCR reads with MiXCR, one row per CDR3 protein. The table has 15,000 to 20,000 distinct CDR3 sequences, roughly 95% seen once. The sequencing sample was made of CD8+ T cells from PBMCs. The source is a human donor in good health. The chain employs TRBV7-9 and TRBJ1-1; 8 nucleotides agree with TRBD1. CDR3 DNA: TGTGCCAGCAGCCCAAGGACAGGGTTGAACACTGAAGCTTTCTTT. Translated, it gives CASSPRTGLNTEAFF.